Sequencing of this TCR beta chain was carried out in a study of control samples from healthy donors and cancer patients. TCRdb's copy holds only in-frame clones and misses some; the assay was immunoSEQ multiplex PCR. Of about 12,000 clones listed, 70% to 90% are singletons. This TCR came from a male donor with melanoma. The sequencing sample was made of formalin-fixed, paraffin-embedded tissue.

CDR3 coding DNA: TGCGCCAGCAGCGGGGGGTCTGGGGCCAACGTCCTGACTTTC. Its protein product is CASSGGSGANVLTF. The gene calls are TRBV5-1 and TRBJ2-6; the D gene is possibly TRBD2 (6 bases). V was pared by 4 bases and J by 1 base, with 6 bases between. Looked up from germline, CDR1 is SGHRS and CDR2 is YFSETQ. This CDR3 has 14 residues.